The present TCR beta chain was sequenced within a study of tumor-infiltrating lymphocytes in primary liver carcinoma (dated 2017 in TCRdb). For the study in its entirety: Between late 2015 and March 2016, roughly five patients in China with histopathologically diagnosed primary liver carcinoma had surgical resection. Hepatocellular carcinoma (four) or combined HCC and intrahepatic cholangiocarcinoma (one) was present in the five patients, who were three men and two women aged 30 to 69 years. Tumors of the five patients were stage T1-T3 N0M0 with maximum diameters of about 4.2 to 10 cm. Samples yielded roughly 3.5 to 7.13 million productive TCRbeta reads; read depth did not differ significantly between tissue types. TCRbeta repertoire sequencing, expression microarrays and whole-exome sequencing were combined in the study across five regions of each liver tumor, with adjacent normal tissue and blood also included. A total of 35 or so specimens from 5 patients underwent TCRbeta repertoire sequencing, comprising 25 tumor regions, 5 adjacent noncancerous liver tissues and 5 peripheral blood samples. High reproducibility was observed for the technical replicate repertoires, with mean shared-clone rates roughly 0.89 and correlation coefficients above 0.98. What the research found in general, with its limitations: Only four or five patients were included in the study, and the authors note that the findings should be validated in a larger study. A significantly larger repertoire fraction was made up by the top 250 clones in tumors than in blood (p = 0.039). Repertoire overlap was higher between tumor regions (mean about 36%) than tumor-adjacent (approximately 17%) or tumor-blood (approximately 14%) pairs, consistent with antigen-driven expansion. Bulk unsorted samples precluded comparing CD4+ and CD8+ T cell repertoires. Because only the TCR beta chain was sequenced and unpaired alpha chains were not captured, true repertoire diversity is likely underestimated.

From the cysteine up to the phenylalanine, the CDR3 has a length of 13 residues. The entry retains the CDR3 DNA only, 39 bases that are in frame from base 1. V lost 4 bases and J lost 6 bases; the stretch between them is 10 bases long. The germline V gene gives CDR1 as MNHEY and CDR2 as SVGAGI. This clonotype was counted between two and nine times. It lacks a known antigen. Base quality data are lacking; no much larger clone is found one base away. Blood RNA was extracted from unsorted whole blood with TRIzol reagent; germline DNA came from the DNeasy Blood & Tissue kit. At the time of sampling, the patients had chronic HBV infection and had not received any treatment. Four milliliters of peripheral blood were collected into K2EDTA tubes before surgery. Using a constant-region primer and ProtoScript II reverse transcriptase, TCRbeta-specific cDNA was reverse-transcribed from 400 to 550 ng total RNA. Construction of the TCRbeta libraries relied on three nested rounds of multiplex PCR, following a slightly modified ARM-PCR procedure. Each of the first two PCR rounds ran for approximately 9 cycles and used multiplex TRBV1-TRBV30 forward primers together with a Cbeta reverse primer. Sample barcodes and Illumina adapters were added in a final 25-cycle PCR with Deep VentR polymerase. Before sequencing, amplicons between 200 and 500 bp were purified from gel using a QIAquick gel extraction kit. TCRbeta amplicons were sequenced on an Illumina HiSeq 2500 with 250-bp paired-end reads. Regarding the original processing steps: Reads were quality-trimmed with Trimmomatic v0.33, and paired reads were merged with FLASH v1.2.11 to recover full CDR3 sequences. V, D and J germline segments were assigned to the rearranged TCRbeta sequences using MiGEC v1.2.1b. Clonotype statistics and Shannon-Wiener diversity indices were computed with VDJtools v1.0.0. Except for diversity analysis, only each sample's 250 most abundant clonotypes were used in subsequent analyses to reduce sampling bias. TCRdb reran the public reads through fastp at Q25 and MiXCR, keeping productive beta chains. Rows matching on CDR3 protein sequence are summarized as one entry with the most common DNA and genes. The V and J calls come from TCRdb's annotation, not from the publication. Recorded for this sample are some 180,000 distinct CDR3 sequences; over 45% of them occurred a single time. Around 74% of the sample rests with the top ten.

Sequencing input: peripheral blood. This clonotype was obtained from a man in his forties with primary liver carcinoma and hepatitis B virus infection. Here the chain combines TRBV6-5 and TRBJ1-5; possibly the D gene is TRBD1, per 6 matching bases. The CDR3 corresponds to CASSSNRAQPQHF. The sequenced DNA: TGTGCCAGCAGTTCCAACAGGGCTCAGCCCCAGCATTTT.